This T cell receptor (beta chain) appears in the sequencing data of a study of cytomegalovirus exposure and HLA in healthy donors (dated 2017 in TCRdb). Background for the entire study: An earlier analysis of roughly 500 of the donors reported roughly 300 Gb of sequence data and 117 million unique TCR beta sequences from some 180 million T cells. An early release that covered around 590 HLA-typed donors contained approximately 300 gigabases of sequencing data and 65 million to 100 million unique TCR sequences. Among the roughly 400 genotyped donors, roughly 80% belonged to the genetic ancestry cluster associated with self-reported Caucasian donors. The aim of the study was to test whether cataloging public T cell receptors could identify signatures of past pathogen exposure. Using immunosequencing, the study profiled T cell repertoires from 666 subjects and related those repertoires to cytomegalovirus serostatus. Besides the first cohort of hundreds of subjects, a separate validation cohort made up of roughly 130 different subjects was used. To predict cytomegalovirus infection status, the study combined high-throughput TCR immunosequencing, statistical association of individual TCRs with disease status, and machine learning. A later analysis re-examined previously published TCR beta repertoires from about 670 donors and added high-resolution HLA genotyping to investigate patterns of TCR occurrence. The later analysis used no new phenotypic data to find candidate immune exposures, relying instead on TCR beta sequences and their occurrence across donors. An earlier analysis of approximately 630 of the donors applied high-throughput TCR beta sequencing to assess whether each TCR beta V gene segment acted as functional or pseudogenic. Donor age, sex, ethnicity and CMV serostatus were collected together with the repertoire data. A later genetic analysis used genome-wide SNP genotypes for about 65% of the 666 donors, treating that subset as a discovery cohort. Every repertoire in the discovery cohort had been generated on one and the same sequencing platform. HLA typing included class I and class II loci at four-digit resolution. The number of typed donors differed by locus: 629-630 for A, B, C, DRB1 and DQB1; approximately 520 for DQA1; 606 for DPA1; and roughly 490 for DPB1. Because of strong linkage in the cohort, roughly five DR-DQ haplotypes were treated as single units for association and clustering. Among about 400 genotyped donors of the cohort, an average of roughly 230,000 unique TCR beta nucleotide sequences was sequenced per donor, of which approximately 18% were non-productive. Here is what the overall study found, with its caveats: Cytomegalovirus status was reported to be diagnosed by the classifier with high specificity and sensitivity in both the original and validation cohorts. Across donors, most TCR sequences were observed very rarely, whereas some public TCRs were present in many individuals. In a later analysis, HLA-associated TCR beta chains showed more clonal expansion and lower generation probabilities than non-associated chains that were equally common. At a false discovery rate of 0.05, a later analysis linked 15,000 to 20,000 TCR beta sequences to specific HLA alleles. According to a later analysis, parvovirus B19, influenza, CMV and Epstein-Barr virus appeared linked to several top co-occurrence clusters. A further reported finding was that TCR beta sequences accurately predicted the HLA-A and HLA-B alleles for most subjects in the first cohort. According to a later genetic analysis, donors in an Asian-associated ancestry cluster had fewer N-insertions in productive TCRs than the approximately 630-donor mean. A later analysis found that TCR association rates varied across HLA loci, with DRB1 alleles showing the most associated TCRs and HLA-C alleles the fewest. A total of about 150 TCR beta chains were listed by the study as associated with cytomegalovirus. Presence/absence analyses assumed roughly uniform sequencing depth across donors, an assumption that may not hold. An earlier analysis of approximately 530 of the donors showed that most TCR beta V segments appeared in productive rearrangements either about 87% or about 30% of the time, which broadly matched IMGT annotations. The authors suggested that the approach could potentially be generalized to other disease states and immunological phenotypes. Because counts were too low, about 18 rarely observed V segments, including chromosome 9 orphons, were excluded from the earlier analysis of under 650 of the donors. CMV serostatus was the only immune exposure information available for the cohort. The 87-base-pair reads could not distinguish some IMGT-functional V segments, including TRBV6-2 and TRBV6-3, so those segments were excluded. In this cohort, only TCR beta chains were sequenced, and detectable features were limited by the absence of alpha or paired-chain data. Most CMV-associated TCR beta chains appeared to be HLA-restricted in a later analysis, and the HLA associations seemed to be driven largely by CMV exposure. Three of the identified cytomegalovirus-associated TCR beta chains were confirmed in vitro to be specific for cytomegalovirus antigens. HLA typing was unavailable for some donors at each locus, so association tests used only the typed subset. In a later genetic analysis, a missense DCLRE1C variant was associated with V-gene and J-gene trimming of TCR beta chains, and the association was replicated in an independent cohort. A cluster of highly shared sequence variants was judged likely to be a technical artifact of the sequencing pipeline. When HLA alleles, especially DR and DQ, strongly co-occurred, TCR associations were difficult to assign to individual alleles. Linkage disequilibrium might explain the correlated functional status among segregating V segments, but an unknown experimental factor could not be ruled out.

The library was produced with the immunoSEQ multiplex PCR assay. For the multiplex PCR, a mixture combining 60 forward primers for TCR Vbeta segments and 13 reverse primers for TCR Jbeta segments was used. The CDR3 region of rearranged TCR beta genes was amplified from genomic DNA with a multiplex PCR assay. Amplified TCR beta libraries were sequenced as 87-base-pair reads on the Illumina HiSeq System. Under the source paper's analysis protocol: Across the 670 or so repertoires, a later analysis counted tens of millions of unique TCR beta chains, roughly 11 million of which were shared by at least two donors. Raw reads were error-corrected and collapsed into unique sequences with a nearest-neighbor algorithm that merged closely related sequences to remove PCR and sequencing errors. Alignment of CDR3 sequences to IMGT reference sequences was used to assign V, D and J gene segments. Each retained sequence needed at least a six-nucleotide match to both a V gene segment and a J gene segment. A rearrangement counted as productive if the CDR3 had no stop codons and remained in frame with V and J, and every other rearrangement counted as non-productive. Following IMGT convention, CDR3 was defined as the stretch from the second conserved V-encoded cysteine up to the conserved J-encoded phenylalanine. The earlier analysis of 587 of the donors excluded sequences that lacked an unambiguous match to a single V gene segment. An earlier analysis of approximately 590 of the donors classified V segments as functional when productive rearrangements were above 56.7% and as segregating when the standard deviation between donors was above 5%. To diagnose cytomegalovirus status from the catalog of TCR beta chain sequences, a statistical classification framework was built. In a later analysis, TCR nucleotide sequences were compared against IMGT/GENE-DB human TR gene sequences so that V and J genes could be assigned. A later analysis assigned CDR3 sequences and most-parsimonious VDJ recombination scenarios with the TCRdist pipeline. In a later analysis, each TCR beta chain was defined by its CDR3 amino acid sequence together with its V-gene family, and reads lacking a unique V-gene family were excluded. In a later analysis, 450 to 600 highly shared, low-generation-probability nucleotide sequences were removed to address suspected cross-contamination and a sequencing artifact. For each public chain, a later analysis derived a clonal expansion index from normalized ranks of inferred template counts within each repertoire. Generation probabilities in a later analysis came from a VDJ recombination model fitted to out-of-frame rearrangements, and those results were checked against IGoR. Hypergeometric tests were used in a later analysis to score TCR-TCR, TCR-HLA and TCR-CMV co-occurrence, with a repertoire-size bias correction applied to the TCR pairs. In a later analysis, false discovery rates were estimated by permuting HLA or CMV assignments 20 times. In a later analysis, co-occurring TCRs were grouped with DBSCAN, and TCRdist sequence similarity was added when clustering was performed within HLA-allele-positive subsets. Repertoires with fewer than 30,000 or more than 120,000 public chains, plus five repertoires with anomalous nucleotide sharing, were excluded from co-occurrence clustering. The immuneACCESS repertoire file appears here via TCRdb, limited to in-frame rearrangements. These files lack a portion of the clones; in checked studies, under half of the deficit traces to unresolved V genes, and the cause of the others is not known. V and J calls plus clone size are reproduced from that table; the DNA served to infer D and trimming. Present in this sample are approximately 140,000 clones, around 79% of which were seen just once. 8.8% of the sample belongs to the ten largest clones.

Germline trimming amounts to 4 bases on V and 4 bases on J, with 8 as the count of junction bases outside the gene matches. CDR3 length: 15 amino acids, cysteine to phenylalanine. Only the CDR3 region is kept as DNA, spanning 45 bases read in frame from base 1. From a lookup of the germline V gene (reference sequence), CDR1 and CDR2 are LNHNV and YYDKDF. In total, just over 650 healthy bone marrow donors made up the cohort. At the time of sampling, every cohort member was nominally healthy, though immune exposures that went unrecorded were likely present. The donor tested CMV seropositive and was one of the 289 seropositive cohort members. A peripheral blood sample was provided by each donor, and peripheral blood mononuclear cells were used for TCR beta sequencing. The Qiagen DNeasy Blood Extraction Kit was used to extract genomic DNA from the blood cell samples. Comments on this clone: The antigen it recognizes is unknown. One base away there is no much larger clone; base qualities are not given.

This receptor was taken from a woman aged 45-65 years in good health and CMV-seropositive. The receptor chain draws on TRBV15 and TRBJ2-3, with TRBD1 identical over 7 junction bases. The sequencing sample was made of PBMCs. The bases are TGTGCCACCAGCAACGGACAGGCACTAGCAGATACGCAGTATTTT. This sequence encodes CATSNGQALADTQYF. Supplemented by the reference TRBV15 and TRBJ2-3 proteins around the CDR3, the complete variable domain is DAMVIQNPRYQVTQFGKPVTLSCSQTLNHNVMYWYQQKSSQAPKLLFHYYDKDFNNEADTPDNFQSRRPNTSFCFLDIRSPGLGDTAMYLCATSNGQALADTQYFGPGTRLTVL.